These 3 T cell receptor beta chains were all obtained from the same sample, sequenced in a study of T cell responses to AZD1222 COVID-19 vaccine. TCRdb's table, derived via immunoSEQ multiplex PCR, lists solely in-frame clones and lacks some. The data hold about 110,000 clones, with approximately 92% observed a single time. The input for sequencing was peripheral blood, taken on day 0 of AZD1222 vaccination. Receptor source: an adult in good health.

The J gene is TRBJ1-5, the V gene TRBV7-2; possible D gene TRBD1, 5 bases. Germline V CDR1 and CDR2: SGHTA, FQGNSA. The CDR3 is made up of 13 amino acids. The V gene lost 5 bases and the J gene lost 4 bases, with 9 bases spanning the gap. CDR3 amino acids: CASSPQGNQPQHF. Written as DNA, the CDR3 is TGTGCCAGCAGCCCCCAGGGAAATCAGCCCCAGCATTTT.

V gene TRBV28 combines with J gene TRBJ1-1; perhaps TRBD1 as D (6 bases). Deletions cut 6 bases from V and 2 bases from J, with 16 bases between. The CDR3 runs to 15 residues. Germline CDR1 MDHEN, CDR2 SYDVKM. The CDR3 is CASSDTTGLNTEAFF. CDR3 DNA: TGTGCCAGCAGCGATACAACAGGGCTTAACACTGAAGCTTTCTTT.

This chain joins TRBV2 and TRBJ1-1; no clear D. CDR3 length: 12 amino acids. The V gene lost 7 bases and the J gene lost 5 bases, with 11 bases spanning the gap. Germline CDR1 is SNHLY and CDR2 is FYNNEI. CDR3 sequence (DNA): TGTGCCAGCATCCGAAGGCGGACTGAAGCTTTCTTT. It specifies CASIRRRTEAFF. Using reference TRBV2 and TRBJ1-1 for the parts outside the CDR3, the full variable domain is EPEVTQTPSHQVTQMGQEVILRCVPISNHLYFYWYRQILGQKVEFLVSFYNNEISEKSEIFDDQFSVERPDGSNFTLKIRSTKLEDSAMYFCASIRRRTEAFFGQGTRLTVV.